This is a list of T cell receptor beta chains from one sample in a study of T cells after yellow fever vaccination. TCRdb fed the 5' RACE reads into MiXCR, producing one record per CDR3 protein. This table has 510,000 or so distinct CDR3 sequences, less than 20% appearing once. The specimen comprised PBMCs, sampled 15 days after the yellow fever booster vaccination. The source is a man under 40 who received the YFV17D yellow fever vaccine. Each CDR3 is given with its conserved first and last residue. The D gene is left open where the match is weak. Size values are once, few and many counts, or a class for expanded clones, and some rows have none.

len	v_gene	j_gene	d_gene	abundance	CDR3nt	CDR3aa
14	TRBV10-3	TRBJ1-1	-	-	TGTGCCATCAGTGAGTCAGGAAGGGGCACTGAAGCTTTCTTT	CAISESGRGTEAFF
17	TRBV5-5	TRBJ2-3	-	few	TGTGCCAGCAGCTATTCTCCCGGGACACCCTCCACAGATACGCAGTATTTT	CASSYSPGTPSTDTQYF
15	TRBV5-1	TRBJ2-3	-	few	TGCGCCAGCAGCTTGGCCGGACTAATAGAGTATACGCAGTATTTT	CASSLAGLIEYTQYF
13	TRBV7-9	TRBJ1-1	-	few	TGTGCCAGCAGCTTTTCGGCCGACACTGAAGCTTTCTTT	CASSFSADTEAFF
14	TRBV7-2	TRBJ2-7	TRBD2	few	TGTGCCAGCAGCTTGGCTGGGACTAGAATTCCCCCGAACTTC	CASSLAGTRIPPNF
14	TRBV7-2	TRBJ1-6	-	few	TGTGCCAGCAGCGAAAGTGCTAAGGGTTCACCCCTCCACTTT	CASSESAKGSPLHF
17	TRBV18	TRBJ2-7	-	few	TGTGCCAGCTCGCCCCCCAACCCGGCAGGGCTAACCTACGAGCAGTACTTC	CASSPPNPAGLTYEQYF
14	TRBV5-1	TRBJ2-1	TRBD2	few	TGCGCCACCTCGGAGGGACTAGGGTCCTATGAGCAGTTCTTC	CATSEGLGSYEQFF
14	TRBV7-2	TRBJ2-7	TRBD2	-	TGTGCCAGCAGCAACCCGGGACTAGCAGCCGAGCAGTACTTC	CASSNPGLAAEQYF
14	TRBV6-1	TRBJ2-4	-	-	TGTGCCAGCAGTGAAATGGTAGGGCCTATGGTTCAGTACTTC	CASSEMVGPMVQYF
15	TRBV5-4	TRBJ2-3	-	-	TGTGCCAGCAGCTTGGGTGGCCACTCCACAGATACGCAGTATTTT	CASSLGGHSTDTQYF
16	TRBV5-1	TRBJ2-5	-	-	TGCGCCAGCAGCTTGAGCCAACGAGCATTCCAAGAGACCCAGTACTTC	CASSLSQRAFQETQYF
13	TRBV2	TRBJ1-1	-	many	TGTGCCAGCAGTGAATTAGAGAACACTGAAGCTTTCTTT	CASSELENTEAFF
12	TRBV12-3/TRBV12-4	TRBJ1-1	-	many	TGTGCCAGCAGAGGCGCCGGCTCTGAAGCTTTCTTT	CASRGAGSEAFF
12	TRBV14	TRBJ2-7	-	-	TGTGCCAGCAGCCAAGATCGGAAGGTGCAGTACTTC	CASSQDRKVQYF
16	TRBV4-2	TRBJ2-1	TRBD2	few	TGTGCCAGCAGCCCTGAGACTAGCGGGAGGGCCAGTGTACAGTTCTTC	CASSPETSGRASVQFF
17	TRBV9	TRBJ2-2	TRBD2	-	TGTGCCAGCAGCCGTCTAGCGGAGACCCCGAACACCGGGGAGCTGTTTTTT	CASSRLAETPNTGELFF
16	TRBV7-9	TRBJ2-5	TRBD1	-	TGTGCCAGCAGCTTAGGAGACAGGGGGCTCGCGGAGACCAAGTACTTC	CASSLGDRGLAETKYF
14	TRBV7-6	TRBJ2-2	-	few	TGTGCCAGCAGCTTGATAGGGTACACCGGGGAGCTGTTTTTT	CASSLIGYTGELFF
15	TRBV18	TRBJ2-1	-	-	TGTGCCAGCTCAACCCTCCCTAGCGTCTACAATGAGCAGTTCTTC	CASSTLPSVYNEQFF
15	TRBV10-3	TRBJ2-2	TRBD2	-	TGTGCCATCCGGACGGGGGGGGGAAACACCGGGGAGCTGTTTTTT	CAIRTGGGNTGELFF
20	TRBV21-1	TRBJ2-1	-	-	TGTGCCAGCAGCCCCCAGTTGCAGCTAGCGGGAGTCGTAAGACTAAATGAGCAGTTCTTC	CASSPQLQLAGVVRLNEQFF
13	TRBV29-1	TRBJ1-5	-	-	TGCAGCGTAGCGGGGACGCCCGATCAGCCCCAGCATTTT	CSVAGTPDQPQHF
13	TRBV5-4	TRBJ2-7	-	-	TGTGCCAGCAGCTTGGATCAGGGCAGGGAGCAGTACTTC	CASSLDQGREQYF
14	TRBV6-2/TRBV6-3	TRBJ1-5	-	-	TGTGCCAGCGGGCCTCTGGCGTTCAGTCAGCCCCAGCATTTT	CASGPLAFSQPQHF
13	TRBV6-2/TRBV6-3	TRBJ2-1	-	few	TGTGCCAGCAGTCCCGAGGGCGTTGATGAGCAGTTCTTC	CASSPEGVDEQFF
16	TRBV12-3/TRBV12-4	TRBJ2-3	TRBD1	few	TGTGCCAGCAGTTATACGGGACAGGGTATAGGAGGTACGCAGTATTTT	CASSYTGQGIGGTQYF
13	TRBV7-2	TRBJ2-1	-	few	TGTGCCAGCAGCTTAGTGTTTTTGAATGAGCAGTTCTTC	CASSLVFLNEQFF
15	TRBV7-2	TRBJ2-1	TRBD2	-	TGTGCCAGCAGCTTGAGGGACCCGGGGGGGGTTGAGCAGTTCTTC	CASSLRDPGGVEQFF
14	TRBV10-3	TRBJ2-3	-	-	TGTGCCACCCTTCCCACTCGAAGCGGAGATACGCAGTATTTT	CATLPTRSGDTQYF
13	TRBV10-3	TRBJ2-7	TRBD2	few	TGTGCCATCGGACTAGCGGGAGATGGAGAGCAGTACTTC	CAIGLAGDGEQYF
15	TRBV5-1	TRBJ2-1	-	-	TGCGCCAGCAGCATTTTAGGCAGTCTCGGGGATGAGCAGTTCTTC	CASSILGSLGDEQFF
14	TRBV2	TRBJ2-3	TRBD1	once	TGTGCCAGCACCAGACAGGGGCCCACAGATACGCAGTATTTT	CASTRQGPTDTQYF
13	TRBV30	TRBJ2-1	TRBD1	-	TGTGCCTGTGACAGGGTTTCCTACAATGAGCAGTTCTTC	CACDRVSYNEQFF
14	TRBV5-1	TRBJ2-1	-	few	TGCGCCAGCAGCTTGGAACAGGGATACAATGAGCAGTTCTTC	CASSLEQGYNEQFF
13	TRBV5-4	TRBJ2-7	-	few	TGTGCCAGCAGCTACGGAGAAAACTACGAGCAGTACTTC	CASSYGENYEQYF
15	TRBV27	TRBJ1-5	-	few	TGTGCCAGCGGCGCCGCGGGGGGTTTTAATCAGCCCCAGCATTTT	CASGAAGGFNQPQHF
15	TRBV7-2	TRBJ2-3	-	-	TGTGCCAGCGTGGGGGGAACCGGGGCAGCAGATACGCAGTATTTT	CASVGGTGAADTQYF
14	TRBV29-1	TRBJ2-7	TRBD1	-	TGCAGCGTCGCCCGGACAGGTGTTACCTACGAGCAGTACTTC	CSVARTGVTYEQYF
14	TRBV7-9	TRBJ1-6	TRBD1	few	TGTGCCAGCACCCAGGGACAGGGGGTCACACCCCTCCACTTT	CASTQGQGVTPLHF
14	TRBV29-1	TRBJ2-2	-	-	TGCAGCGTTGTAACCGGATGGAGCGGAGGGGAGCTGTTTTTT	CSVVTGWSGGELFF
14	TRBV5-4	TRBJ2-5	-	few	TGTGCCAGCAGCTCCGTTGAGGGCCAAGAGACCCAGTACTTC	CASSSVEGQETQYF
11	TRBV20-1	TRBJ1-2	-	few	TGCAGTGCTAGAGATTTCCCCCTCTACACCTTC	CSARDFPLYTF
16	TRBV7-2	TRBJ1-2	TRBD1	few	TGTGCCAGCAGCCACTCTCAGGGACAGGGGGCTAGCGGCTACACCTTC	CASSHSQGQGASGYTF
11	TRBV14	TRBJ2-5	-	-	TGTGCCAGCAGTAAGGGTGTGACCCAGTACTTC	CASSKGVTQYF
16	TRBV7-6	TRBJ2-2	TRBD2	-	TGTGCCAGCAGCTCCTCAGCGGGAGTTTACACCGGGGAGCTGTTTTTT	CASSSSAGVYTGELFF
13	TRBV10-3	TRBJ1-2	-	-	TGTGCCATCAGCCCCAGGGCCCGGGACGGCTACACCTTC	CAISPRARDGYTF
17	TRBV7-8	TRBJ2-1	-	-	TGTGCCAGCAGCTTAGACCTATCGCAATGGGGAGAGGATGAGCAGTTCTTC	CASSLDLSQWGEDEQFF
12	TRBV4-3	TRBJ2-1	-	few	TGCGCCAGCAGCCCAGCGTCCGTACGGCAGTTCTTC	CASSPASVRQFF
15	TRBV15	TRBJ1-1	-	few	TGTGCCACCAGCAGAGATGCGGGGCTCGGCACTGAAGCTTTCTTT	CATSRDAGLGTEAFF
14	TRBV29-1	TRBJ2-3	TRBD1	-	TGCAGCGCACAAGGGGGCGTGAGCACAGATACGCAGTATTTT	CSAQGGVSTDTQYF
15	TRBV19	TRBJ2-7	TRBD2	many	TGTGCCAGTAGCAAAACTAGCGATTACTCCTACGAGCAGTACTTC	CASSKTSDYSYEQYF
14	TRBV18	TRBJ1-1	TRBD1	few	TGTGCCAGCTCACCGGGACAGGCAGACACTGAAGCTTTCTTT	CASSPGQADTEAFF
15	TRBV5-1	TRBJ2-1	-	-	TGCGCCAGCAGCTTGGCGGACAGAGATCACAATGAGCAGTTCTTC	CASSLADRDHNEQFF